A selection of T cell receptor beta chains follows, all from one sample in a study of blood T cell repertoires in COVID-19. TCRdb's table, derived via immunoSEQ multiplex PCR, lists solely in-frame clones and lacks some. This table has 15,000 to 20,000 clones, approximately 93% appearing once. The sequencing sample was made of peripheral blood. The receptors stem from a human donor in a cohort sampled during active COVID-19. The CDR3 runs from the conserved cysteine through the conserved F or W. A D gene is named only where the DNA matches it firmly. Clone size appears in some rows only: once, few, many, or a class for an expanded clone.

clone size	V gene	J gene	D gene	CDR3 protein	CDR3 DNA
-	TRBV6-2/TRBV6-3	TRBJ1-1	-	CASSLPVAGARENTEAFF	TGTGCCAGCAGCCTCCCGGTCGCAGGGGCCAGAGAGAACACTGAAGCTTTCTTT
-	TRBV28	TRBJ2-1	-	CASSFGDYSYNEQFF	TGTGCCAGCAGTTTCGGAGACTATTCCTACAATGAGCAGTTCTTC
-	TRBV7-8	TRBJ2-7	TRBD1	CASSLNSQGSSYEQYF	TGTGCCAGCAGCTTAAATTCACAGGGGAGCTCCTACGAGCAGTACTTC
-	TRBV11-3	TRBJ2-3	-	CASSARGQGITDTQYF	TGTGCCAGCAGCGCCCGAGGGCAGGGGATCACAGATACGCAGTATTTT
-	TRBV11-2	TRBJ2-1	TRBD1	CASSLSTGLGSYNEQFF	TGTGCCAGCAGCCTTTCGACAGGGCTGGGCTCCTACAATGAGCAGTTCTTC
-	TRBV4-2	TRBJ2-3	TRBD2	CASSHLAGGPSTDTQYF	TGTGCCAGCAGCCATTTAGCGGGGGGGCCGAGCACAGATACGCAGTATTTT
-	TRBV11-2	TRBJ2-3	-	CASSSYTDTQYF	TGTGCCAGCAGCTCTTACACAGATACGCAGTATTTT
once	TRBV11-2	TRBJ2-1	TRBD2	CASSPRLAGTNEQFF	TGTGCCAGCAGCCCCCGACTAGCGGGGACCAATGAGCAGTTCTTC
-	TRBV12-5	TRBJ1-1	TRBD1	CASGLVIEGQGRSNTEAFF	TGTGCTAGTGGTTTGGTAATAGAGGGACAGGGAAGGAGTAACACTGAAGCTTTCTTT
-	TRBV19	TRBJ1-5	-	CASSIDATGNQPQHF	TGTGCCAGTAGTATAGATGCTACAGGGAATCAGCCCCAGCATTTT
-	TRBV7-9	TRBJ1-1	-	CASSFGHKNTEAFF	TGTGCCAGCAGCTTTGGACATAAGAACACTGAAGCTTTCTTT
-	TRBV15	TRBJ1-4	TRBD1	CATSERVAVGQSQLFF	TGTGCCACCAGCGAGAGGGTGGCTGTGGGACAGAGCCAACTGTTTTTT
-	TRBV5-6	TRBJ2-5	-	CASSLFSGEETQYF	TGTGCCAGCAGCTTGTTCTCAGGGGAAGAGACCCAGTACTTC
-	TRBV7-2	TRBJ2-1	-	CASSLDGSSYNEQFF	TGTGCCAGCAGCTTAGACGGGAGCTCCTACAATGAGCAGTTCTTC
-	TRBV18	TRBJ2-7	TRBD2	CASSLGTSGLYEQYF	TGTGCCAGCTCACTTGGGACTAGCGGACTCTACGAGCAGTACTTC
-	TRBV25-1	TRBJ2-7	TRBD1	CASSEVPPDRDGYEQYF	TGTGCCAGCAGTGAAGTCCCCCCGGACAGGGATGGTTACGAGCAGTACTTC
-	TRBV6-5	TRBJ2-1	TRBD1	CASPGTGVLDEQFF	TGTGCCAGTCCTGGGACAGGGGTTTTGGATGAGCAGTTCTTC
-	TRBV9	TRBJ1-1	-	CASSLRKGTTNTEAFF	TGTGCCAGCAGCCTTCGTAAGGGGACAACGAACACTGAAGCTTTCTTT
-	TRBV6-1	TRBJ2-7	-	CASSEAPVILGQTSYEQYF	TGTGCCAGCAGTGAAGCGCCTGTAATTTTAGGACAGACTTCCTACGAGCAGTACTTC
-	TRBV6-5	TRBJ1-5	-	CASKKGVSNQPQHF	TGTGCCAGCAAAAAGGGGGTTAGCAATCAGCCCCAGCATTTT
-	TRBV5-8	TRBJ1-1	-	CASRTGPSNTEAFF	TGTGCCAGCAGGACAGGACCCTCCAACACTGAAGCTTTCTTT
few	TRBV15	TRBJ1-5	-	CATSRGRSSNQPQHF	TGTGCCACCAGCAGAGGACGGAGTAGCAATCAGCCCCAGCATTTT